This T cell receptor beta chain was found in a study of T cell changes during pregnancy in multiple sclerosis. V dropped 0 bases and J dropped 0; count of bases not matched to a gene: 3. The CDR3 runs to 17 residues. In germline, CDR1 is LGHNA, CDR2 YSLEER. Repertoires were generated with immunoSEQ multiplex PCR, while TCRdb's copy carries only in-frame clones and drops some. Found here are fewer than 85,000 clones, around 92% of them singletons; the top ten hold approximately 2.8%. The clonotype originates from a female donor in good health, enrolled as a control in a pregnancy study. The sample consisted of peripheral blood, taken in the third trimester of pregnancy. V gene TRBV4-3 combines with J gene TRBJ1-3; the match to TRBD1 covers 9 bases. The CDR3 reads CASSQEGQGNSGNTIYF. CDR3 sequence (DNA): TGCGCCAGCAGCCAAGAGGGACAGGGCAACTCTGGAAACACCATATATTTT.